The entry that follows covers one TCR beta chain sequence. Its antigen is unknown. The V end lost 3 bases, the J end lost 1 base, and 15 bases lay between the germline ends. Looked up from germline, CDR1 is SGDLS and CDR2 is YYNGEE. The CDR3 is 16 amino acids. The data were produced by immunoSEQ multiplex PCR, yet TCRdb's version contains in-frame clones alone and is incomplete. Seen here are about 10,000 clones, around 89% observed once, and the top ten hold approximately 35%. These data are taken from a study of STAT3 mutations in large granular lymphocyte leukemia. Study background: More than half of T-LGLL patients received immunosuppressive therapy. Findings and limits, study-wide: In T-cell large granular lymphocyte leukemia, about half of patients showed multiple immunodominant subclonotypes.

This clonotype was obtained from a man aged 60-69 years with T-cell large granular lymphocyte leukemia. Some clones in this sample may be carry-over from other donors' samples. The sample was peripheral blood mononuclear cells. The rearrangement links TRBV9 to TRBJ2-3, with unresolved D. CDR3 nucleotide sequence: TGTGCCAGCAGCGCCCCTCACTCCACAGGCACAGATACGCAGTATTTT. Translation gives CASSAPHSTGTDTQYF.